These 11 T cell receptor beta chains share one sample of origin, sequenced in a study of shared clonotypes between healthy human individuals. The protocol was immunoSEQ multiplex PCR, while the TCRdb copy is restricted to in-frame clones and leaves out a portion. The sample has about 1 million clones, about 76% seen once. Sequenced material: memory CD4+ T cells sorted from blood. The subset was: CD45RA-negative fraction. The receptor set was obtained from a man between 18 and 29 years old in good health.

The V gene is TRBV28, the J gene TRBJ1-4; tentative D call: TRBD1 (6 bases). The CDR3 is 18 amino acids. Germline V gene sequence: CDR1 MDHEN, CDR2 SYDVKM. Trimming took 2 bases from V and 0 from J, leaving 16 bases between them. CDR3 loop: CASSLLVITGSTNEKLFF. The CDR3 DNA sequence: TGTGCCAGCAGTTTACTCGTGATCACAGGGTCAACTAATGAAAAACTGTTTTTT.

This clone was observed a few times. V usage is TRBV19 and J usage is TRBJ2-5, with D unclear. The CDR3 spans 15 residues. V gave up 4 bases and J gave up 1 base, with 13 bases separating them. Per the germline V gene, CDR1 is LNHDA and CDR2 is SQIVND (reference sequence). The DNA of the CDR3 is TGTGCCAGTAGTACTAGTTCCCTAGGCCAAGAGACCCAGTACTTC. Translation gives CASSTSSLGQETQYF.

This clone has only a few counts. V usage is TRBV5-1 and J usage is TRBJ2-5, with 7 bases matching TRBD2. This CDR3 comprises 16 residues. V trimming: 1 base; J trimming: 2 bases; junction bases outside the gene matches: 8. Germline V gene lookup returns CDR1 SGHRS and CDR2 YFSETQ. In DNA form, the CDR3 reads TGCGCCAGCAGCTTGTCCCACTCAGCGGGGCAAGAGACCCAGTACTTC. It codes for CASSLSHSAGQETQYF.

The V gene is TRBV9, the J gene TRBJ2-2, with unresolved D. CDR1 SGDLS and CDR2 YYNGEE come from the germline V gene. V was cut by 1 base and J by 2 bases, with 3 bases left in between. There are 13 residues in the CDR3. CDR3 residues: CASSVRNTGELFF. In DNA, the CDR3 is TGTGCCAGCAGCGTAAGAAACACCGGGGAGCTGTTTTTT.

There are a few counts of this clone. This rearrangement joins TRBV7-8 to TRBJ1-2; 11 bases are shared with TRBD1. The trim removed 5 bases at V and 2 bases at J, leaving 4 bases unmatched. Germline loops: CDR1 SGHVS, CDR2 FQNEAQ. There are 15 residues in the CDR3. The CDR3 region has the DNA TGTGCCAGCAGCAGGACAGGGGGCCAAAACTATGGCTACACCTTC. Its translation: CASSRTGGQNYGYTF.

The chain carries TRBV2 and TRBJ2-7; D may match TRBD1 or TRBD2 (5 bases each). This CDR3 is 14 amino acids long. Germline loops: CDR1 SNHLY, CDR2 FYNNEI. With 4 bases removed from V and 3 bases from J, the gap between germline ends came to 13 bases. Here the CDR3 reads CASSARGQGYEQYF. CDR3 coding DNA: TGTGCCAGCAGTGCACGGGGTCAGGGCTACGAGCAGTACTTC.

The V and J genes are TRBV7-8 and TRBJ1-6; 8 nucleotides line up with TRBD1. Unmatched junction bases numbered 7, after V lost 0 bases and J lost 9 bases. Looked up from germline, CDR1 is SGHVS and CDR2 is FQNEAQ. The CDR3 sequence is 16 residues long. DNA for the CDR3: TGTGCCAGCAGCTTAGCGATGACAGGGGCAGCTTCACCCCTCCACTTT. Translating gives CASSLAMTGAASPLHF.

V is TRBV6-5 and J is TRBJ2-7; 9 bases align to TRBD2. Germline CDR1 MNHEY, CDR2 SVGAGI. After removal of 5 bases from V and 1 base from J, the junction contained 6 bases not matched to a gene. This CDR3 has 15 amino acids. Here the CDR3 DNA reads TGTGCCAGCAGTCCCGAGGGACTAGCTTCCTACGAGCAGTACTTC. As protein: CASSPEGLASYEQYF.

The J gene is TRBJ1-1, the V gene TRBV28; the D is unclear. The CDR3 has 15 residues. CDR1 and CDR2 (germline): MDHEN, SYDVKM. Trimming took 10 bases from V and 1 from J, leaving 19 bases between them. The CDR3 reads CATAVGTLQNTEAFF. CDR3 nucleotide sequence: TGTGCCACCGCGGTGGGAACATTACAGAACACTGAAGCTTTCTTT.

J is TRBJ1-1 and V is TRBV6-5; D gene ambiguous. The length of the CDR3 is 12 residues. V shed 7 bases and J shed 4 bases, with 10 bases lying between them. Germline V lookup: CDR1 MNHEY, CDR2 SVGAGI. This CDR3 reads CASIGVGTEAFF. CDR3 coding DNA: TGTGCCAGCATCGGGGTGGGCACTGAAGCTTTCTTT.

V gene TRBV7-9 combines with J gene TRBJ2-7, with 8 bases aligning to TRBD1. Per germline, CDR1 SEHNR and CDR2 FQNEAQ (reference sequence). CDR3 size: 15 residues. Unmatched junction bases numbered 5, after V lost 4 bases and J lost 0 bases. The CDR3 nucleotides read TGTGCCAGCAGCTCCCGGACAGGGTACTCCTACGAGCAGTACTTC. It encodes CASSSRTGYSYEQYF.